These 30 T cell receptor beta chains were sequenced from one sample in a study of blood T cell repertoires in COVID-19. Profiling relied on immunoSEQ multiplex PCR, and the TCRdb table lists in-frame clones only, not all of them. The table includes about 200,000 clones, roughly four fifths detected once. The material sequenced was PBMCs or T cells enriched from blood (not recorded which). The receptors were sampled from a man aged 35 to 55 who had recovered from COVID-19.

This chain uses TRBV27 with TRBJ2-5; D is possibly TRBD1 (6 bases). The germline V gene encodes CDR1 MNHEY and CDR2 SMNVEV (reference sequence). This CDR3 spans 17 amino acids. Trimming pared 5 bases from V and 4 bases from J, leaving 23 bases between. The CDR3 DNA reads TGTGCCAGCAGTCAGCCCCGTAGTCCAACAGGGCTAGAGACCCAGTACTTC. It yields the protein CASSQPRSPTGLETQYF.

This sequence joins TRBV9 and TRBJ1-2; tentative D call: TRBD1 (5 bases). Germline CDR1 and CDR2: SGDLS and YYNGEE. This CDR3 contains 14 residues. Trimming shortened V by 0 bases and J by 3 bases, and 9 bases separated the two germline ends. The CDR3 DNA follows: TGTGCCAGCAGCGTAGAGCAGGGCGACTATGGCTACACCTTC. It encodes CASSVEQGDYGYTF.

This chain joins TRBV6-1 and TRBJ2-7, with D possibly being TRBD1 (5 bases). Per germline, CDR1 MNHNS and CDR2 SASEGT. The CDR3 contains 15 residues. V was trimmed by 2 bases and J by 4 bases, leaving 15 bases between them. CDR3 region: CASSENRQPWYEQYF. As DNA, the CDR3 is TGTGCCAGCAGTGAAAACAGACAGCCTTGGTACGAGCAGTACTTC.

This clone was picked up one time. The chain is built from TRBV18 and TRBJ2-3; 7 positions match TRBD1. The CDR3 runs to 15 residues. Germline assignment: CDR1 KGHSH and CDR2 LQKENI. V shed 6 bases and J 6 bases; nucleotides not matched to a gene: 12. The CDR3 here is CASSRNRGIRDTQYF. CDR3 sequence (DNA): TGTGCCAGCTCCCGCAACAGGGGAATAAGGGATACGCAGTATTTT.

The CDR3 protein is CASSSQGSYGYTF. The DNA for the CDR3 is TGTGCCAGCAGTTCTCAGGGGAGCTATGGCTACACCTTC. The genes are TRBV27 and TRBJ1-2; possibly TRBD1 for D (6 bases). Trimming removed 4 bases at V and 4 bases at J, with 10 bases between. There are 13 residues in the CDR3. Germline V lookup: CDR1 MNHEY, CDR2 SMNVEV (reference sequence).

The rearrangement links TRBV7-2 to TRBJ2-7; D might be TRBD1 (7 bases). The V gene lost 1 base and the J gene lost 3 bases, with 13 bases spanning the gap. The CDR3 spans 15 residues. Germline V gene data show CDR1 as SGHTA and CDR2 as FQGNSA. CDR3 in amino acids: CASSLVAGGNYEQYF. CDR3 sequence (DNA): TGTGCCAGCAGCTTAGTGGCAGGGGGGAACTACGAGCAGTACTTC.

The genes are TRBV30 and TRBJ1-5; unclear D gene. CDR1 and CDR2 (germline): GTSNPN, SVGIG (reference sequence). The CDR3 runs to 14 residues. Trimming cost V 2 bases and J 0 bases, with 8 bases left between them. The CDR3 DNA reads as TGTGCCTGGAGTACCACAGATAGCAATCAGCCCCAGCATTTT. Residues: CAWSTTDSNQPQHF.

The genes are TRBV5-5 and TRBJ1-1; the D is unclear. The CDR3 is 16 amino acids. Trimming stripped 1 base from V and 5 bases from J, with 18 bases between. Looked up from germline, CDR1 is SGHKS and CDR2 is YYEKEE (reference sequence). Written as DNA, the CDR3 is TGTGCCAGCAGCTTGCTTGAAGGACGGGCGGGAACTGAAGCTTTCTTT. This sequence encodes CASSLLEGRAGTEAFF.

As DNA, the CDR3 is TGTGCCAGCTCACCCGAACTAGGAACACCCCTCCACTTT. Residues: CASSPELGTPLHF. The chain is built from TRBV18 and TRBJ1-6; D gene uncertain. This CDR3 comprises 13 residues. V dropped 3 bases and J dropped 11 bases, with 11 bases sitting between them. CDR1 and CDR2 (germline): KGHSH, LQKENI.

V and J are TRBV27 and TRBJ1-2; 8 nucleotides match TRBD1. The J segment lost 8 bases and the V segment lost 7 bases, leaving 12 bases of the junction unmatched. The germline V gene encodes CDR1 MNHEY and CDR2 SMNVEV (reference sequence). The CDR3 has 14 amino acids. The CDR3 reads CASTTEGQASGYTF. The CDR3 coding sequence is TGTGCCAGCACCACGGAGGGACAGGCTTCAGGCTACACCTTC.

This sequence joins TRBV9 and TRBJ2-1; 10 bases are a match to TRBD2. Germline V gene data show CDR1 as SGDLS and CDR2 as YYNGEE. J lost 0 bases, V lost 3 bases, and 6 bases had no gene match. The CDR3 extends over 17 amino acids. The CDR3 reads CASSARTSGSSYNEQFF. The DNA of the CDR3 is TGTGCCAGCAGCGCCAGGACTAGCGGTAGCTCCTACAATGAGCAGTTCTTC.

V usage is TRBV4-2 and J usage is TRBJ1-4; 7 positions agree with TRBD1. The J segment lost 2 bases and the V segment lost 0 bases, leaving 0 bases of the junction unmatched. The CDR3 contains 15 residues. Germline CDR1 and CDR2: LGHNA and YNFKEQ. CDR3 sequence: CASSQEDRTNEKLFF. The CDR3 nucleotides read TGTGCCAGCAGCCAAGAGGACAGGACTAATGAAAAACTGTTTTTT.

This rearrangement joins TRBV6-5 to TRBJ2-7, with D possibly matching TRBD1 (5 bases). The germline CDR1 and CDR2 sequences are MNHEY and SVGAGI. Deletions cut 6 bases from V and 1 base from J, with 13 bases between. The CDR3 runs to 14 residues. CDR3 coding DNA: TGTGCCAGCAGGGGGTGGCAGGGATCCTACGAGCAGTACTTC. Amino acids: CASRGWQGSYEQYF.

This clone was detected only once. The chain uses TRBV13 and TRBJ1-2, with a tentative D call TRBD1 (6 bases). Germline V CDR1 and CDR2: PRHDT, FYEKMQ (reference sequence). Trimming stripped 4 bases from V and 6 bases from J, with 18 bases between. The CDR3 length is 15 residues. This CDR3 is CASSSRSQGQHGYTF. CDR3 coding DNA: TGTGCCAGCAGCTCCCGGTCACAGGGACAACATGGCTACACCTTC.

This chain connects TRBV7-8 to TRBJ2-1; 8 bases line up with TRBD1. In germline, CDR1 is SGHVS, CDR2 FQNEAQ. The CDR3 spans 15 residues. The V segment lost 4 bases and the J segment 2 bases; nucleotides outside the gene matches: 4. The CDR3 DNA reads as TGTGCCAGCAGCTACGGACAGGGCGCCTACAATGAGCAGTTCTTC. It yields the protein CASSYGQGAYNEQFF.

This clone was recorded once. V is TRBV5-1 and J is TRBJ1-1, with no clear D. CDR1 is SGHRS and CDR2 is YFSETQ in the germline V gene. CDR3 size: 12 residues. V dropped 2 bases and J dropped 5 bases, with 7 bases sitting between them. The CDR3 DNA follows: TGCGCCAGCAGCTTATCGGGGACTGAAGCTTTCTTT. It is translated as CASSLSGTEAFF.

The chain has TRBV19 and TRBJ1-6, with TRBD1 matching over 8 bases. This CDR3 is built from 16 residues. V dropped 7 bases and J dropped 6; count of bases not matched to a gene: 11. Germline loops: CDR1 LNHDA, CDR2 SQIVND (reference sequence). CDR3 region: CASNLQGAHGNSPLHF. As DNA, the CDR3 is TGTGCCAGTAACCTTCAGGGGGCTCATGGTAATTCACCCCTCCACTTT.

The chain is built from TRBV7-3 and TRBJ2-1; TRBD2 aligns across 15 bases. The trim removed 5 bases at V and 9 bases at J, leaving 8 bases unmatched. The germline V gene encodes CDR1 SGHTA and CDR2 FQGTGA. The CDR3 has 16 residues. CDR3 protein: CASSDGLAGGLGEQFF. The DNA for the CDR3 is TGTGCCAGCAGCGACGGACTAGCGGGGGGGCTAGGTGAGCAGTTCTTC.

The chain recombines TRBV10-1 with TRBJ2-2; D remains unclear. Trimming cost V 5 bases and J 1 base, with 5 bases left between them. This CDR3 spans 13 amino acids. CDR1 is WNHNN, CDR2 SYGVQD, per germline (reference sequence). In DNA form, the CDR3 reads TGCGCCAGCAGTCAGGTGAACACCGGGGAGCTGTTTTTT. It yields the protein CASSQVNTGELFF.

The genes are TRBV21-1 and TRBJ2-7; the table's D call TRBD2 went unverified against the DNA. TRBV21-1 is a pseudogene segment. The length of the CDR3 is 14 residues. The CDR3 region has the DNA TGTGCCAGCAGCAAAGGCTCTAGACCCTACGAGCAGTACTTC. Translated, it gives CASSKGSRPYEQYF.

This rearrangement joins TRBV27 to TRBJ1-6; 7 nucleotides align to TRBD1. Germline V gene sequence: CDR1 MNHEY, CDR2 SMNVEV (reference sequence). The CDR3 is made up of 12 amino acids. Trimming took 6 bases from V and 11 from J; bases not matched to a gene: 4. The CDR3 region has the DNA TGTGCCAGCAGCCCGACAGGGACACCCCTCCACTTT. Its translation is CASSPTGTPLHF.

V gene TRBV24-1 combines with J gene TRBJ1-1; D might be TRBD1 (6 bases). The CDR3 sequence is 15 residues long. V lost 0 bases to trimming and J lost 7 bases, with 14 bases between them. CDR1 and CDR2 (germline): KGHDR, SFDVKD. The CDR3 DNA reads as TGTGCCACCAGTGATTTGTATGTCAGGGGTGGTGAAGCTTTCTTT. This sequence encodes CATSDLYVRGGEAFF.

The rearrangement uses TRBV18 and TRBJ1-2; D ambiguous. The CDR3 runs 12 residues. The V gene lost 6 bases and the J gene lost 8 bases, with 13 bases spanning the gap. Germline CDR1 and CDR2: KGHSH and LQKENI. The CDR3, as DNA: TGTGCCAGCTCCCCTACCGTTAGCGGCTACACCTTC. Translating gives CASSPTVSGYTF.

The rearrangement links TRBV5-1 to TRBJ1-2, with 8 nucleotides matching TRBD1. The CDR3 length is 15 residues. The germline gives CDR1 SGHRS, CDR2 YFSETQ. J lost 3 bases, V lost 3 bases, and 7 bases had no gene match. CDR3 DNA sequence: TGCGCCAGCAGCTCCCCGACGACAGGGGACTATGGCTACACCTTC. It encodes CASSSPTTGDYGYTF. Complete variable domain (other parts from reference TRBV5-1 and TRBJ1-2): KAGVTQTPRYLIKTRGQQVTLSCSPISGHRSVSWYQQTPGQGLQFLFEYFSETQRNKGNFPGRFSGRQFSNSRSEMNVSTLELGDSALYLCASSSPTTGDYGYTFGSGTRLTVV.

The rearrangement links TRBV19 to TRBJ1-1; weak D call: TRBD1 (6 bases). Deletions cut 3 bases from V and 8 bases from J, with 16 bases between. CDR3 length: 14 amino acids. In germline, CDR1 is LNHDA, CDR2 SQIVND (reference sequence). CDR3 region: CASSILRGSEEAFF. The DNA for the CDR3 is TGTGCCAGTAGTATTTTAAGGGGGAGTGAGGAAGCTTTCTTT.

Comments on this clone: The junction differs from germline at one of its ends, possibly a read error. The V call is TRBV6-1, the J call TRBJ1-5, with 10 nucleotides matching TRBD1. Germline V gene data show CDR1 as MNHNS and CDR2 as SASEGT. CDR3 length: 15 residues. The CDR3 loop reads CASREGTGDNQPQHF. The CDR3 nucleotides are TGTGCCAGCAGAGAAGGGACAGGGGACAATCAGCCCCAGCATTTT.

J is TRBJ2-5 and V is TRBV2, with D hard to call. The CDR3 has 13 amino acids. CDR1 is SNHLY and CDR2 is FYNNEI in the germline V gene. The ends were cut back, 7 bases at V and 2 bases at J, with 11 bases in the middle. CDR3 nucleotide sequence: TGTGCCAGCAACTATGAAGAGCAAGAGACCCAGTACTTC. Protein: CASNYEEQETQYF.

This chain connects TRBV4-2 to TRBJ1-5; the D is unclear. The CDR3 is made up of 16 amino acids. Germline CDR1 and CDR2: LGHNA and YNFKEQ. Trimming cost V 1 base and J 6 bases, with 16 bases left between them. The CDR3 reads CASSQVFREAGQPQHF. CDR3 nucleotide sequence: TGTGCCAGCAGCCAAGTTTTCCGGGAGGCGGGTCAGCCCCAGCATTTT.

The rearrangement uses TRBV18 and TRBJ1-1; TRBD1 matches at 8 bases. Germline V lookup: CDR1 KGHSH, CDR2 LQKENI. V was pared by 1 base and J by 1 base, with 11 bases of the junction left unmatched. The CDR3 length is 18 residues. The CDR3 DNA is TGTGCCAGCTCACCACGGGTTACAGGGGGACGAAGGAACACTGAAGCTTTCTTT. Translation: CASSPRVTGGRRNTEAFF.

The chain uses TRBV10-3 and TRBJ2-3, with 12 bases aligning to TRBD2. The CDR3 contains 16 residues. Germline trimming cut 8 bases from V and 4 bases from J; bases unmatched to any gene: 10. Germline V gives CDR1 ENHRY, CDR2 SYGVKD. CDR3 in amino acids: CAIAAASGGAPDTQYF. In DNA form, the CDR3 reads TGTGCCATCGCCGCGGCTAGCGGGGGGGCTCCAGATACGCAGTATTTT.